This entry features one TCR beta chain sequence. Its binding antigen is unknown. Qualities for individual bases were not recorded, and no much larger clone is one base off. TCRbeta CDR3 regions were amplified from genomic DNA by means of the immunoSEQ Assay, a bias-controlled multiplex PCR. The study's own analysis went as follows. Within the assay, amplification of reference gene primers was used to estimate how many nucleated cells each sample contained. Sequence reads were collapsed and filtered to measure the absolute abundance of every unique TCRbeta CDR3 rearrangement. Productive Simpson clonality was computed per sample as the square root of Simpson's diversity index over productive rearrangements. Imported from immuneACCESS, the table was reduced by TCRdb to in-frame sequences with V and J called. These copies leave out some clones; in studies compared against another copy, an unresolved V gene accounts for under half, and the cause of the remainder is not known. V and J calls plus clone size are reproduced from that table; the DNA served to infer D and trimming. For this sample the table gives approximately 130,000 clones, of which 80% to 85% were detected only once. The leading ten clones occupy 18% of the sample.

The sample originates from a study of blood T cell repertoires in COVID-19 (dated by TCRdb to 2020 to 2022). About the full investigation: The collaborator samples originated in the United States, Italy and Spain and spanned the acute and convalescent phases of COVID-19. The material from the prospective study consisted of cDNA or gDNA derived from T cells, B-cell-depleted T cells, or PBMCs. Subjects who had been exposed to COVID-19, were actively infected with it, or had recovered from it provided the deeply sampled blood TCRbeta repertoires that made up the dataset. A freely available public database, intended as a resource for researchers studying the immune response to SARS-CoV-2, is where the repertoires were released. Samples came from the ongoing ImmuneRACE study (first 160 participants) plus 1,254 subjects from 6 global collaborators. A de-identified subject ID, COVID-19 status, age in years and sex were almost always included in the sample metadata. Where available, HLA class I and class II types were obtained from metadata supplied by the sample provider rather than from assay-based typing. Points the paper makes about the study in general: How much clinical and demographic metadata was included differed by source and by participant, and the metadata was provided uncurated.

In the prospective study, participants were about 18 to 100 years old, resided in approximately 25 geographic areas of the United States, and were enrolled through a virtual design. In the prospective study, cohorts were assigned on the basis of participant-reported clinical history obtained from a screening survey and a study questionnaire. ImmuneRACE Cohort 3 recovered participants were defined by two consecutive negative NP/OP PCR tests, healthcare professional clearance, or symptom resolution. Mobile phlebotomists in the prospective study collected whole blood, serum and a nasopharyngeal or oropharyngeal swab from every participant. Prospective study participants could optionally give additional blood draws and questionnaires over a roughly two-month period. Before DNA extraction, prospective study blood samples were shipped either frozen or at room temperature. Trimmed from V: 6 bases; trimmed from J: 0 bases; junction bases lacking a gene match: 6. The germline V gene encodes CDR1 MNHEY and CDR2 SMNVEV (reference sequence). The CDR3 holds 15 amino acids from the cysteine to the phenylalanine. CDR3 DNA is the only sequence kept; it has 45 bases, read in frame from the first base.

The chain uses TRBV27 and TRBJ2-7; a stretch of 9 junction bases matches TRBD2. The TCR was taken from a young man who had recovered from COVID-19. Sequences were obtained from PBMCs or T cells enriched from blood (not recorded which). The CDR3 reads CASSLLAGPSYEQYF. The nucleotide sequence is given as TGTGCCAGCAGCCTCCTAGCGGGGCCCTCCTACGAGCAGTACTTC.